These 30 T cell receptor beta chains originate from one sample sequenced in a study of blood T cell repertoires in COVID-19. The repertoire was sequenced with immunoSEQ multiplex PCR; TCRdb's copy has only in-frame clones and lacks some. This sample has 90,000 or so clones, with 81% found just once. Sequences were obtained from peripheral blood. The source is a man aged 80 or over with active or convalescent COVID-19.

This clone was seen a handful of times. The chain joins TRBV5-1 to TRBJ1-1; D remains unclear. Germline-derived CDR1 and CDR2 are SGHRS and YFSETQ. This CDR3 region has 15 residues. V was pared by 1 base and J by 5 bases, with 15 bases between. The CDR3 DNA sequence: TGCGCCAGCAGCTTGTTGGGCGGACTCGGGACTGAAGCTTTCTTT. Translated: CASSLLGGLGTEAFF.

This clone was counted a few times. The chain has TRBV2 and TRBJ1-2; tentatively, D is TRBD1 (6 bases). Trimming removed 2 bases at V and 8 bases at J, with 15 bases between. The CDR3 length is 14 residues. The germline gives CDR1 SNHLY, CDR2 FYNNEI. The CDR3 loop reads CASSERRGASGYTF. CDR3 coding DNA: TGTGCCAGCAGTGAACGTCGGGGGGCAAGCGGCTACACCTTC.

The chain carries TRBV10-3 and TRBJ2-3, with 7 bases lining up with TRBD2. CDR3 length: 13 amino acids. Germline loops: CDR1 ENHRY, CDR2 SYGVKD. V was pared by 6 bases and J by 2 bases, with 2 bases of the junction left unmatched. The CDR3 loop reads CAIRGGSTDTQYF. The DNA of the CDR3 is TGTGCCATCAGGGGGGGGTCCACAGATACGCAGTATTTT.

The chain employs TRBV29-1 and TRBJ2-1; 10 bases map to TRBD2. The CDR3 extends over 14 amino acids. J lost 9 bases, V lost 4 bases, and 9 bases had no gene match. Germline V CDR1 and CDR2: SQVTM, ANQGSEA. DNA of the CDR3: TGCAGCGTTGGGGTAGCGGGGGGTTCGCCTGAGCAGTTCTTC. It yields the protein CSVGVAGGSPEQFF.

V usage is TRBV5-5 and J usage is TRBJ1-1; TRBD1 is a possible D gene (5 bases). V lost 1 base and J lost 7, with 14 bases in between. The CDR3 is 14 residues long. Germline CDR1 is SGHKS and CDR2 is YYEKEE (reference sequence). The CDR3 region is CASSLSRARSEAFF. The CDR3 DNA is TGTGCCAGCAGCTTGTCCAGGGCGAGGAGTGAAGCTTTCTTT.

The V gene is TRBV5-1, the J gene TRBJ1-2, with 7 bases that match TRBD1. After removal of 1 base from V and 8 bases from J, the junction contained 5 bases not matched to a gene. This CDR3 has 13 amino acids. Per germline, CDR1 SGHRS and CDR2 YFSETQ. CDR3: CASSLRGGSGYTF. CDR3 DNA sequence: TGCGCCAGCAGCTTGAGAGGGGGCAGCGGCTACACCTTC.

The gene calls are TRBV4-3 and TRBJ1-1; D gene ambiguous. Germline V gene lookup returns CDR1 LGHNA and CDR2 YSLEER. Trimming removed 4 bases at V and 4 bases at J, with 16 bases between. The CDR3 spans 15 residues. In DNA form, the CDR3 reads TGCGCCAGCAGCCCGACCCGACTGTCAAGCACTGAAGCTTTCTTT. It is translated as CASSPTRLSSTEAFF.

This clone was counted a single time. The chain is built from TRBV7-2 and TRBJ1-5; 7 positions match TRBD1. The germline V gene encodes CDR1 SGHTA and CDR2 FQGNSA. This CDR3 spans 13 amino acids. Germline trimming cut 5 bases from V and 4 bases from J; bases unmatched to any gene: 2. As DNA, the CDR3 is TGTGCCAGCAGCCTACAGGGGAATCAGCCCCAGCATTTT. This sequence encodes CASSLQGNQPQHF.

The CDR3 region has the DNA TGTGCCAGCCGCGACATTTACAACTCTGGGGCCAACGTCCTGACTTTC. It codes for CASRDIYNSGANVLTF. This sequence joins TRBV27 and TRBJ2-6, with D hard to call. The CDR3 has 16 residues. CDR1 and CDR2 (germline): MNHEY, SMNVEV (reference sequence). Trimming shortened V by 8 bases and J by 0 bases, and 14 bases separated the two germline ends. Variable domain in full (rest from reference TRBV27 and TRBJ2-6): EAQVTQNPRYLITVTGKKLTVTCSQNMNHEYMSWYRQDPGLGLRQIYYSMNVEVTDKGDVPEGYKVSRKEKRNFPLILESPSPNQTSLYFCASRDIYNSGANVLTFGAGSRLTVL.

This clone was picked up many times. J is TRBJ2-2 and V is TRBV9; maybe TRBD2 (5 bases). The CDR3 covers 16 residues. CDR1 and CDR2 (germline): SGDLS, YYNGEE. Trimming pared 0 bases from V and 0 bases from J, leaving 9 bases between. CDR3 in amino acids: CASSVGRGTNTGELFF. The CDR3 region has the DNA TGTGCCAGCAGCGTAGGAAGAGGGACGAACACCGGGGAGCTGTTTTTT.

To note about this clone: The germline gene is not matched at one end of the junction; a read error may be the cause. The chain links TRBV4-3 to TRBJ2-5, with 7 nucleotides matching TRBD1. The CDR3 extends over 14 amino acids. The germline V gene has CDR1 LGHNA and CDR2 YSLEER. The CDR3 region has the DNA TGCGCCAGCAGCCAAGGAGGACAGGAAGAGGCCCAGTACTTC. Protein product: CASSQGGQEEAQYF.

In its sample, this clone was seen once. The chain uses TRBV4-3 and TRBJ2-7; 15 nucleotides align to TRBD2. With 4 bases clipped from V and 4 bases from J, the junction kept 2 bases outside the gene matches. The CDR3 sequence is 15 residues long. The germline V gene encodes CDR1 LGHNA and CDR2 YSLEER. CDR3 DNA sequence: TGCGCCAGCAGCCTGGGACTAGCGGGGGGTTACGAGCAGTACTTC. Amino acids: CASSLGLAGGYEQYF.

This chain uses TRBV12-3 or TRBV12-4 with TRBJ1-6; no reliable D call. The CDR3 sequence is 12 residues long. V lost 3 bases and J lost 7, with 4 bases in between. Here the CDR3 reads CASSFENSPLHF. The DNA for the CDR3 is TGTGCCAGCAGTTTCGAGAATTCACCCCTCCACTTT.

The chain carries TRBV5-4 and TRBJ1-1; D is possibly TRBD1 (5 bases). V was trimmed by 0 bases and J by 0 bases, leaving 9 bases between them. Germline V CDR1 and CDR2: SGHNT, YYREEE (reference sequence). The CDR3 length is 15 residues. In nucleotides, the CDR3 is TGTGCCAGCAGCTTGGTCACAGGAATGAACACTGAAGCTTTCTTT. It specifies CASSLVTGMNTEAFF.

The chain employs TRBV6-7 and TRBJ1-5; D might be TRBD1 (6 bases). TRBV6-7 is an open reading frame, and its role is uncertain. The CDR3 is 18 residues long. Trimming took off 4 bases at V and 1 base at J, with 20 bases between the two ends. CDR3 in amino acids: CASSSPKGVTGSNQPQHF. The DNA of the CDR3 is TGTGCCAGCAGTTCCCCGAAGGGGGTTACGGGCAGCAATCAGCCCCAGCATTTT.

This chain links TRBV5-1 with TRBJ1-4; weak D call: TRBD1 (6 bases). Germline lookup yields CDR1 SGHRS and CDR2 YFSETQ. The CDR3 runs 14 residues. Deletions cut 2 bases from V and 8 bases from J, with 13 bases between. The CDR3 sequence: CASSFEQGAEKLFF. CDR3 bases: TGCGCCAGCAGCTTCGAACAGGGAGCGGAAAAACTGTTTTTT.

This CDR3 is CASSGDRGRGYTF. CDR3 DNA sequence: TGTGCCAGCAGTGGTGACAGGGGGCGAGGCTACACCTTC. The genes are TRBV2 and TRBJ1-2; 10 bases align to TRBD1. This CDR3 region has 13 residues. The trim removed 4 bases at V and 8 bases at J, leaving 4 bases unmatched. Per germline, CDR1 SNHLY and CDR2 FYNNEI.

V is TRBV7-2 and J is TRBJ1-3; maybe TRBD1 (5 bases). CDR3 length: 15 residues. Trimming took 5 bases from V and 0 from J, leaving 11 bases between them. Germline V gives CDR1 SGHTA, CDR2 FQGNSA. CDR3 in amino acids: CASSTDTGSGNTIYF. DNA for the CDR3: TGTGCCAGCAGCACAGACACAGGCTCTGGAAACACCATATATTTT.

The chain employs TRBV28 and TRBJ1-2; 8 nucleotides align to TRBD1. J lost 7 bases, V lost 5 bases, and 12 bases had no gene match. The CDR3 contains 15 residues. Per germline, CDR1 MDHEN and CDR2 SYDVKM. DNA of the CDR3: TGTGCCAGCAGTCCCCCTTCAGGGGGCGTAGGTGGCTACACCTTC. Translating gives CASSPPSGGVGGYTF.

This rearrangement joins TRBV6-1 to TRBJ1-2; D is unclear. V dropped 1 base and J dropped 3 bases, with 15 bases sitting between them. Germline loops: CDR1 MNHNS, CDR2 SASEGT. The CDR3 runs to 16 residues. The CDR3 spells CASSEVRGRGDYGYTF. The CDR3 DNA sequence: TGTGCCAGCAGTGAAGTTCGAGGGAGAGGAGACTATGGCTACACCTTC.

The genes are TRBV27 and TRBJ1-5; TRBD1 matches 7 bases. V gave up 6 bases and J gave up 0 bases; unmatched junction bases: 11. There are 17 residues in the CDR3. The germline V gene has CDR1 MNHEY and CDR2 SMNVEV (reference sequence). The CDR3 DNA reads as TGTGCCAGCAGGAGGGGGACAGCCCCATTTAGCAATCAGCCCCAGCATTTT. It yields the protein CASRRGTAPFSNQPQHF.

The chain couples TRBV5-1 to TRBJ1-2; TRBD1 matches at 9 bases. From germline, CDR1 is SGHRS and CDR2 YFSETQ. J gave up 10 bases and V 4 bases, and 5 bases lay outside the gene matches. CDR3 length: 12 residues. The CDR3 reads CASSQDRGFYTF. The CDR3 coding sequence is TGCGCCAGCAGCCAAGACAGGGGGTTCTACACCTTC.

The chain carries TRBV5-1 and TRBJ2-1, with D possibly TRBD1 on 6 matching bases. The V and J ends lost 4 bases and 0 bases respectively, with 11 bases between them. The germline V gene encodes CDR1 SGHRS and CDR2 YFSETQ. This CDR3 has 15 residues. Here the CDR3 DNA reads TGCGCCAGCAGCCGACAGGCGAGCTCCTACAATGAGCAGTTCTTC. It yields the protein CASSRQASSYNEQFF. Full variable domain (missing parts from reference TRBV5-1 and TRBJ2-1): KAGVTQTPRYLIKTRGQQVTLSCSPISGHRSVSWYQQTPGQGLQFLFEYFSETQRNKGNFPGRFSGRQFSNSRSEMNVSTLELGDSALYLCASSRQASSYNEQFFGPGTRLTVL.

This clone was seen a single time. The chain is built from TRBV2 and TRBJ1-1; possible D gene TRBD1, 6 bases. V was pared by 8 bases and J by 1 base, with 14 bases between. Germline CDR1 is SNHLY and CDR2 is FYNNEI. The length of the CDR3 is 14 residues. CDR3 sequence: CASYPGAKNTEAFF. In nucleotides, the CDR3 is TGTGCCAGCTACCCAGGGGCTAAGAACACTGAAGCTTTCTTT.

The table lists this clone with a count of one. One end of the junction does not line up with germline, which may come from a read error. The V gene is TRBV7-7, the J gene TRBJ2-1, with 8 bases that match TRBD2. The CDR3 runs to 15 residues. CDR1 is SSHAT and CDR2 is FNYEAQ in the germline V gene (reference sequence). The CDR3 DNA reads TGTGCTAGCAGCCCCACGCGGGGGGAAGCAAGCGAGCAGTTCTTC. This sequence encodes CASSPTRGEASEQFF.

The chain joins TRBV5-1 to TRBJ2-3; 7 bases map to TRBD1. The CDR3 loop spans 15 amino acids. The trim removed 4 bases at V and 2 bases at J, leaving 7 bases unmatched. Germline-derived CDR1 and CDR2 are SGHRS and YFSETQ. CDR3 DNA: TGCGCCAGCAGCACCGGGACAGCACTCACAGATACGCAGTATTTT. Translating gives CASSTGTALTDTQYF.

The rearrangement uses TRBV5-1 and TRBJ2-3; 8 bases map to TRBD1. The CDR3 loop spans 16 amino acids. CDR1 SGHRS and CDR2 YFSETQ come from the germline V gene. The V and J ends lost 0 bases and 4 bases, in that order; junction bases with no gene match: 7. The CDR3 sequence is CASSLGQGTRADTQYF. CDR3 bases: TGCGCCAGCAGCTTGGGACAGGGGACTCGTGCAGATACGCAGTATTTT.

This rearrangement joins TRBV3-1 (or the pseudogene TRBV3-2) to TRBJ2-2, with D maybe TRBD1 (6 bases). V gave up 3 bases and J gave up 6 bases, with 11 bases separating them. CDR1 and CDR2 from the germline V gene are LGHDT and YNNKEL (reference sequence). CDR3 length: 14 residues. The CDR3 reads CASSQITGPGELFF. CDR3 coding DNA: TGTGCCAGCAGCCAGATTACAGGGCCCGGGGAGCTGTTTTTT.

The CDR3 sequence is CASSQDLTSGRYNEQFF. The CDR3 nucleotides read TGTGCCAGCAGCCAAGATCTTACCAGCGGGAGATACAATGAGCAGTTCTTC. The genes are TRBV4-2 and TRBJ2-1; 8 bases align to TRBD2. This CDR3 comprises 17 residues. Germline-derived CDR1 and CDR2 are LGHNA and YNFKEQ. The trim removed 0 bases at V and 4 bases at J, leaving 8 bases unmatched.

The genes are TRBV18 and TRBJ1-5; 7 bases are a match to TRBD1. Germline CDR1 and CDR2: KGHSH and LQKENI. J lost 4 bases, V lost 4 bases, and 4 bases had no gene match. The CDR3 is 14 amino acids. For the CDR3, the DNA is TGTGCCAGCTCACTGGACAGGAGAAATCAGCCCCAGCATTTT. This translates into CASSLDRRNQPQHF.